This T cell receptor (beta chain) was sequenced in a study of CDR3 diversity in severe acne. Germline values: CDR1 MGHRA, CDR2 YSYEKL. The CDR3 runs 16 residues. The ends lost 4 bases at V and 7 bases at J; junction bases unmatched: 11. TCRdb reanalysed the PCR reads using MiXCR and keeps one entry per CDR3 protein. The sample shows approximately 80,000 distinct CDR3 sequences, around 50% of them seen only once. At least ten counts were recorded for this clonotype. Sample: blood. The TCR originated in a male donor in good health, without acne. This rearrangement joins TRBV4-1 to TRBJ2-3, with TRBD2 matching over 10 bases. CDR3 amino acids: CASSPPSGRVLHTQYF. The CDR3 region has the DNA TGCGCCAGCAGCCCGCCCAGCGGGAGGGTTTTGCATACGCAGTATTTT.